This T cell receptor beta chain stems from a study of blood T cell repertoires in COVID-19. At the level of the study: Samples taken during acute and convalescent COVID-19 were collected in the United States, Italy and Spain. PBMCs, B-cell-depleted T cells, or T cells provided the cDNA or gDNA that made up the material.

CDR3 length: 15 residues. V dropped 0 bases and J dropped 0 bases, with 8 bases sitting between them. CDR1 is MNHNS, CDR2 SASEGT, per germline. As processed by the authors: Researchers report that nucleated cell counts were estimated from reference gene primer amplification. Sequencing used immunoSEQ multiplex PCR; TCRdb keeps in-frame clones, though not all of them. V and J calls and clone size are copied from that table; D and trimming were computed from the DNA. The data show tens of thousands of clones, 85% to 95% seen once. The clonotype comes from a male donor with active COVID-19. The chain carries TRBV6-1 and TRBJ1-1, with D possibly being TRBD1 (6 bases). The source material was peripheral blood. The CDR3 coding sequence is TGTGCCAGCAGTGAAGCGCACAGGGTGAACACTGAAGCTTTCTTT. Translating gives CASSEAHRVNTEAFF.